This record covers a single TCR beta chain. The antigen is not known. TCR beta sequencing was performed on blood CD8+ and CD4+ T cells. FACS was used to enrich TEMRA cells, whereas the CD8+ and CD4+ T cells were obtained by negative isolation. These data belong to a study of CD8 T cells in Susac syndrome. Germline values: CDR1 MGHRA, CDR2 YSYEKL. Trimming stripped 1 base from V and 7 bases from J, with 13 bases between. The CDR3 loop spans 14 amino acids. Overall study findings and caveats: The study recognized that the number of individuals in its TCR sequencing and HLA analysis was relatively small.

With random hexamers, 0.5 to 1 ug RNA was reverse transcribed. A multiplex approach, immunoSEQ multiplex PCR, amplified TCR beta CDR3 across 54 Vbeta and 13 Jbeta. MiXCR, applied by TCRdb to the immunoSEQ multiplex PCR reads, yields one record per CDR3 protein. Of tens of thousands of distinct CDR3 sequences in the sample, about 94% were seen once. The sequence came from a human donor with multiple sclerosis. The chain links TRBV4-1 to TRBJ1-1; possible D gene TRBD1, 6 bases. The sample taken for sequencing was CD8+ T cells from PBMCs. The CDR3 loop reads CASSQVGGSLEAFF. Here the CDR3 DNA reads TGCGCCAGCAGCCAAGTAGGGGGATCCCTTGAAGCTTTCTTT.